The rows below give T cell receptor beta chains drawn from one sample of a study of shared clonotypes between healthy human individuals. Data came from immunoSEQ multiplex PCR; TCRdb stores just in-frame clones and leaves some out. The data show about 530,000 clones, around 79% seen once. Sequencing used PBMCs. Receptor source: a woman aged 40 to 50 in good health. Some clones in this sample may be carry-over from other donors' samples. The CDR3 runs from the conserved cysteine through the conserved F or W. A D gene is named only where the DNA matches it firmly. Clone size is not always given. Where it is, it says once, few, many or a class for expanded clones.

V: TRBV13
size: NA
length: 17
J: TRBJ2-3
D: TRBD2
DNA: TGTGCCAGCAGCTTAGGCCAGGGACTAGCGGGGAGAGATACGCAGTATTTT
CDR3: CASSLGQGLAGRDTQYF

V: TRBV19
size: NA
length: 14
J: TRBJ2-5
D: NA
DNA: TGTGCCAGTACCCCCCGGGACACCCAAGAGACCCAGTACTTC
CDR3: CASTPRDTQETQYF

V: TRBV2
size: NA
length: 14
J: TRBJ2-2
D: NA
DNA: TGTGCCAGCTCTGCCGTCCGAAACACCGGGGAGCTGTTTTTT
CDR3: CASSAVRNTGELFF

V: TRBV5-1
size: NA
length: 14
J: TRBJ1-1
D: TRBD1
DNA: TGCGCCAGCAGCTTGACCAGGGGGACCGGGGAAGCTTTCTTT
CDR3: CASSLTRGTGEAFF

V: TRBV6-5
size: NA
length: 16
J: TRBJ2-5
D: TRBD2
DNA: TGTGCCAGCAGTTACGAGTCTAGCGGGAGGGCGGAGACCCAGTACTTC
CDR3: CASSYESSGRAETQYF

V: TRBV27
size: once
length: 16
J: TRBJ2-5
D: TRBD2
DNA: TGTGCCAGCAGTAGGGGGACTAGCGGGAGCGGAGAGACCCAGTACTTC
CDR3: CASSRGTSGSGETQYF

V: TRBV7-9
size: NA
length: 17
J: TRBJ2-3
D: TRBD2
DNA: TGTGCCAGCAGCCATCGGACTAGCGGGAGGAACGCAGATACGCAGTATTTT
CDR3: CASSHRTSGRNADTQYF

V: TRBV5-6
size: NA
length: 15
J: TRBJ2-3
D: TRBD2
DNA: TGTGCCAGCACACTGAGCGGGAGGGACTTCGATACGCAGTATTTT
CDR3: CASTLSGRDFDTQYF

V: TRBV14
size: NA
length: 13
J: TRBJ2-1
D: NA
DNA: TGTGCCAGCAGCCAAGCCTCCTACAATGAGCAGTTCTTC
CDR3: CASSQASYNEQFF

V: TRBV7-2
size: NA
length: 16
J: TRBJ2-7
D: NA
DNA: TGTGCCAGCAGCTTCGGCGGAGAGAGAAGCTCCTACGAGCAGTACTTC
CDR3: CASSFGGERSSYEQYF

V: TRBV5-1
size: NA
length: 14
J: TRBJ1-1
D: NA
DNA: TGCGCCAGCAGGGAAGGGGCCGGGAACACTGAAGCTTTCTTT
CDR3: CASREGAGNTEAFF

V: TRBV10-3
size: NA
length: 14
J: TRBJ2-7
D: TRBD2
DNA: TGTGCCATCAGGCTAGCGGGGACAAACTACGAGCAGTACTTC
CDR3: CAIRLAGTNYEQYF

V: TRBV9
size: NA
length: 14
J: TRBJ2-5
D: NA
DNA: TGTGCCAGCAGCACTAGACAGGCCGAAGAGACCCAGTACTTC
CDR3: CASSTRQAEETQYF

V: TRBV28
size: NA
length: 15
J: TRBJ2-7
D: TRBD1
DNA: TGTGCCAGCAGTTCCGCCGGGACAGGAGCAGGCGAGCAGTACTTC
CDR3: CASSSAGTGAGEQYF

V: TRBV6-1
size: few
length: 14
J: TRBJ1-5
D: NA
DNA: TGTGCCAGCAGATCGGGACAAGGCAATCAGCCCCAGCATTTT
CDR3: CASRSGQGNQPQHF

V: TRBV7-2
size: NA
length: 14
J: TRBJ1-2
D: NA
DNA: TGTGCCAGCAGCTTAAGGAGCGGGGGCGATGGCTACACCTTC
CDR3: CASSLRSGGDGYTF

V: TRBV28
size: NA
length: 13
J: TRBJ1-1
D: NA
DNA: TGTGCCAGCAGTTTGGATAGGGGCACTGAAGCTTTCTTT
CDR3: CASSLDRGTEAFF

V: TRBV7-9
size: NA
length: 14
J: TRBJ1-2
D: NA
DNA: TGTGCCAGCAGCTTACCCGCGAGAAACTATGGCTACACCTTC
CDR3: CASSLPARNYGYTF

V: TRBV4-1
size: once
length: 15
J: TRBJ2-3
D: TRBD2
DNA: TGCGCCAGCAGCCAAGAGGGGGGGGGTCAAGATACGCAGTATTTT
CDR3: CASSQEGGGQDTQYF

V: TRBV7-2
size: NA
length: 16
J: TRBJ2-5
D: TRBD2
DNA: TGTGCCAGCAGCTTAACTAGCGGGAGGCACCAAGAGACCCAGTACTTC
CDR3: CASSLTSGRHQETQYF

V: TRBV5-1
size: NA
length: 16
J: TRBJ1-4
D: TRBD1
DNA: TGCGCCAGCAGCTTTGCAGGGACAGGGCTTAGTGAAAAACTGTTTTTT
CDR3: CASSFAGTGLSEKLFF

V: TRBV30
size: NA
length: 11
J: TRBJ1-4
D: TRBD1
DNA: TGTGCCTGGACCCCCAGGGGGGAACTGTTTTTT
CDR3: CAWTPRGELFF

V: TRBV5-5
size: NA
length: 12
J: TRBJ1-2
D: NA
DNA: TGTGCCAGCAGCTTCGACTCTCAGGGCTACACCTTC
CDR3: CASSFDSQGYTF

V: TRBV2
size: NA
length: 15
J: TRBJ1-1
D: TRBD1
DNA: TGTGCCAGCAGTCCCCCCCCAGGGGGCGTAACTGAAGCTTTCTTT
CDR3: CASSPPPGGVTEAFF

V: TRBV5-1
size: NA
length: 16
J: TRBJ2-5
D: TRBD2
DNA: TGCGCCAGCAGCCCGGGGACTAGCGTAGCCCAAGAGACCCAGTACTTC
CDR3: CASSPGTSVAQETQYF

V: TRBV5-4
size: NA
length: 16
J: TRBJ2-3
D: NA
DNA: TGTGCCAGCAGCTCAGCACGAAGCCAGTTCACAGATACGCAGTATTTT
CDR3: CASSSARSQFTDTQYF

V: TRBV5-1
size: NA
length: 14
J: TRBJ2-7
D: NA
DNA: TGCGCCAGCAGCTTGGGACTAGTCAGCTACGAGCAGTACTTC
CDR3: CASSLGLVSYEQYF

V: TRBV11-2
size: NA
length: 16
J: TRBJ2-5
D: NA
DNA: TGTGCCAGCAGCCATGTGGGGTGGGGGGATAAAGAGACCCAGTACTTC
CDR3: CASSHVGWGDKETQYF

V: TRBV18
size: NA
length: 13
J: TRBJ2-1
D: NA
DNA: TGTGCCAGCACAGGACAGACTGACAATGAGCAGTTCTTC
CDR3: CASTGQTDNEQFF

V: TRBV6-6
size: NA
length: 14
J: TRBJ2-7
D: TRBD1
DNA: TGTGCCAGCAGTTATTGGGACAGGGTCTACGAGCAGTACTTC
CDR3: CASSYWDRVYEQYF

V: TRBV18
size: NA
length: 15
J: TRBJ2-1
D: NA
DNA: TGTGCCAGCTCACCTACGGGAGTTTCCTACAATGAGCAGTTCTTC
CDR3: CASSPTGVSYNEQFF

V: TRBV5-1
size: NA
length: 15
J: TRBJ2-2
D: NA
DNA: TGCGCCAGCAGCTTGGGCCAACTTGAGGCCGGGGAGCTGTTTTTT
CDR3: CASSLGQLEAGELFF

V: TRBV7-2
size: NA
length: 14
J: TRBJ1-1
D: NA
DNA: TGTGCCAGCAGCTTAGAGGCACCTCGAACTGAAGCTTTCTTT
CDR3: CASSLEAPRTEAFF

V: TRBV19
size: NA
length: 14
J: TRBJ2-7
D: NA
DNA: TGTGCCAGTAGTCACCCATTAGGTCTGAACGAGCAGTACTTC
CDR3: CASSHPLGLNEQYF

V: TRBV5-1
size: few
length: 17
J: TRBJ2-2
D: NA
DNA: TGCGCCAGCAGCTCCCCCAGGGGGGCCTCGAACACCGGGGAGCTGTTTTTT
CDR3: CASSSPRGASNTGELFF

V: TRBV7-2
size: NA
length: 12
J: TRBJ2-3
D: NA
DNA: TGTGCCAGCAGCCATTCCTCTGATACGCAGTATTTT
CDR3: CASSHSSDTQYF

V: TRBV4-2
size: NA
length: 14
J: TRBJ2-7
D: TRBD1
DNA: TGTGCCAGCAGCCCTAGACAGGGGGCCGTCCTTCAGTACTTC
CDR3: CASSPRQGAVLQYF

V: TRBV19
size: few
length: 14
J: TRBJ1-1
D: NA
DNA: TGTGCCAGTAGTGTACAGGGCTTGAACACTGAAGCTTTCTTT
CDR3: CASSVQGLNTEAFF

V: TRBV13
size: many
length: 14
J: TRBJ2-7
D: NA
DNA: TGTGCCAGCAGCTCTGGGACACCTTCCTACGAGCAGTACTTC
CDR3: CASSSGTPSYEQYF

V: TRBV25-1
size: NA
length: 15
J: TRBJ2-7
D: TRBD1
DNA: TGTGCCAGCAGTTCCCACAGGGGGAGGAGGGGGGAGCAGTACTTC
CDR3: CASSSHRGRRGEQYF

V: TRBV11-3
size: NA
length: 16
J: TRBJ2-1
D: TRBD2
DNA: TGTGCCAGCAGCCCGGATAGCGGGAGTGGGGACAATGAGCAGTTCTTC
CDR3: CASSPDSGSGDNEQFF

V: TRBV6-4
size: NA
length: 15
J: TRBJ1-2
D: NA
DNA: TGTGCCAGCAGTGTAGACAGTACCCCTAACTATGGCTACACCTTC
CDR3: CASSVDSTPNYGYTF

V: TRBV19
size: NA
length: 14
J: TRBJ2-5
D: TRBD2
DNA: TGTGCCAGTAGTATAACTAGCGCTCAAGAGACCCAGTACTTC
CDR3: CASSITSAQETQYF

V: TRBV11-3
size: NA
length: 15
J: TRBJ2-1
D: NA
DNA: TGTGCCAGCAGCAACCCTCGGGCCGGGATAGATGAGCAGTTCTTC
CDR3: CASSNPRAGIDEQFF

V: TRBV28
size: NA
length: 15
J: TRBJ1-1
D: TRBD1
DNA: TGTGCCAGCAGTCCTTACAGGGGACGTAATACTGAAGCTTTCTTT
CDR3: CASSPYRGRNTEAFF

V: TRBV5-3
size: NA
length: 14
J: TRBJ1-4
D: NA
DNA: TGTGCCAGAAGCCCGACGGCCCTTAAAGAAAAACTGTTTTTT
CDR3: CARSPTALKEKLFF

V: TRBV4-2
size: NA
length: 14
J: TRBJ2-1
D: NA
DNA: TGTGCCAGCAGCCTAGGGGGGGTCCCTGATGAGCAGTTCTTC
CDR3: CASSLGGVPDEQFF

V: TRBV28
size: NA
length: 16
J: TRBJ1-5
D: NA
DNA: TGTGCCAGCACCAAAAACCCGGGGGGTAGCAATCAGCCCCAGCATTTT
CDR3: CASTKNPGGSNQPQHF

V: TRBV29-1
size: NA
length: 15
J: TRBJ2-3
D: NA
DNA: TGCGGCGTTGTCCTGCCGGTAACTAGCACAGATACGCAGTATTTT
CDR3: CGVVLPVTSTDTQYF

V: TRBV10-3
size: NA
length: 13
J: TRBJ2-1
D: TRBD2
DNA: TGTGCCATTAGCGGGAATCAAGGGAATGAGCAGTTCTTC
CDR3: CAISGNQGNEQFF

V: TRBV5-1
size: NA
length: 15
J: TRBJ2-1
D: TRBD1
DNA: TGCGCCAGCAGCTTCACCGGGACAGGAAACAATGAGCAGTTCTTC
CDR3: CASSFTGTGNNEQFF

V: TRBV28
size: NA
length: 12
J: TRBJ2-7
D: NA
DNA: TGTGCCAGCAGTTTACCGGGCTACGAGCAGTACTTC
CDR3: CASSLPGYEQYF

V: TRBV6-1
size: NA
length: 12
J: TRBJ2-1
D: NA
DNA: TGTGCCAGCAGTGAAGTAGCGCTTGAGCAGTTCTTC
CDR3: CASSEVALEQFF

V: TRBV15
size: NA
length: 16
J: TRBJ1-1
D: NA
DNA: TGTGCCACCAGCAGAAACCCCCTCGGAGTTGGCACTGAAGCTTTCTTT
CDR3: CATSRNPLGVGTEAFF

V: TRBV19
size: NA
length: 16
J: TRBJ2-3
D: NA
DNA: TGTGCCAGTAGTGGATTTTGGTCTGAATTAACAGATACGCAGTATTTT
CDR3: CASSGFWSELTDTQYF

V: TRBV11-2
size: NA
length: 12
J: TRBJ2-3
D: TRBD2
DNA: TGTGCCAGCAGCTCGATAGGGACTAGGCAGTATTTT
CDR3: CASSSIGTRQYF

V: TRBV28
size: NA
length: 14
J: TRBJ2-5
D: NA
DNA: TGTGCCAGCAGTTCCCCATCGGACTCCAGTACCCAGTACTTC
CDR3: CASSSPSDSSTQYF